Shown below are 25 T cell receptor beta chains from a single sample sequenced in a study of shared T cell receptors in the human thymus. Measured with immunoSEQ multiplex PCR; TCRdb has only the in-frame clones, and not every one. The table records about 540,000 clones, around 78% of them present only once. This same sample was also taken into another study, of human thymus T cells.

The sample was thymocytes. These receptors all stem from a boy in the first two years of life with a congenital heart defect.

CDR3 DNA sequence: TGCAGCGTTGGCTCAGGGATTCAAGAGACCCAGTACTTC. The encoded protein is CSVGSGIQETQYF. The J gene is TRBJ2-5, the V gene TRBV29-1, with D maybe TRBD1 (5 bases). V lost 4 bases to trimming and J lost 2 bases, with 11 bases between them. The CDR3 runs to 13 residues. Germline V gives CDR1 SQVTM, CDR2 ANQGSEA.

This clone showed up just once. The chain has TRBV18 and TRBJ2-7, with D unclear. In germline, CDR1 is KGHSH, CDR2 LQKENI. Trimming cost V 1 base and J 4 bases, with 8 bases left between them. The CDR3 contains 13 residues. The CDR3 DNA follows: TGTGCCAGCTCACCACTCCCCCAATACGAGCAGTACTTC. Residues: CASSPLPQYEQYF.

This chain connects TRBV28 to TRBJ2-7, with D tentatively TRBD1 (6 bases). CDR1 is MDHEN, CDR2 SYDVKM, per germline. V lost 6 bases and J lost 0, with 27 bases in between. The CDR3 consists of 19 residues. CDR3 DNA: TGTGCCAGCAGCCACGCCAAACAGGGTCACGTAGAGAGCTCCTACGAGCAGTACTTC. It codes for CASSHAKQGHVESSYEQYF.

The rearrangement uses TRBV4-2 and TRBJ2-7, with 10 bases fitting TRBD2. The CDR3 is made up of 16 amino acids. Germline V gives CDR1 LGHNA, CDR2 YNFKEQ. The ends lost 4 bases at V and 2 bases at J; junction bases unmatched: 8. DNA for the CDR3: TGTGCCAGCAGCCGAGTCCCGGGACTAGCGCCCTACGAGCAGTACTTC. This encodes CASSRVPGLAPYEQYF.

This clone was picked up a small number of times. J is TRBJ2-2 and V is TRBV19, with 13 bases identical to TRBD2. This CDR3 contains 18 residues. V trimming: 4 bases; J trimming: 4 bases; junction bases outside the gene matches: 9. From germline, CDR1 is LNHDA and CDR2 SQIVND (reference sequence). In DNA, the CDR3 is TGTGCCAGTAGTACACAAGGACTAGCGGGAGAGTGCACCGGGGAGCTGTTTTTT. Translating gives CASSTQGLAGECTGELFF.

The chain links TRBV6-6 to TRBJ1-1; 8 bases align to TRBD1. Per the germline V gene, CDR1 is MNHNY and CDR2 is SVGAGI (reference sequence). With V trimmed by 5 bases and J by 3 bases, 8 bases remained unmatched. The CDR3 is 15 residues long. CDR3 protein: CASSPSLDRDTEAFF. CDR3 sequence (DNA): TGTGCCAGCAGTCCCTCGTTGGACAGGGACACTGAAGCTTTCTTT.

The chain recombines TRBV7-8 with TRBJ2-4, with 12 bases aligning to TRBD2. The CDR3 spans 15 residues. Germline CDR1 reads SGHVS; CDR2 reads FQNEAQ. V lost 1 base, J lost 7 bases, and 2 bases stayed unmatched. The CDR3 spells CASSLETSGRNIQYF. CDR3 coding DNA: TGTGCCAGCAGCTTAGAAACTAGCGGGAGGAACATTCAGTACTTC.

This sequence joins TRBV27 and TRBJ2-7; possible D gene TRBD2, 7 bases. Germline lookup yields CDR1 MNHEY and CDR2 SMNVEV (reference sequence). The V end lost 6 bases, the J end lost 7 bases, and 22 bases lay between the germline ends. The CDR3 extends over 15 amino acids. The DNA of the CDR3 is TGTGCCAGCAGAAGACCGGGAGGCAGGGGAGGGGAGCAGTACTTC. Translated: CASRRPGGRGGEQYF.

The chain has TRBV5-6 and TRBJ2-1; 8 bases agree with TRBD2. The CDR3 contains 15 residues. Germline lookup yields CDR1 SGHDT and CDR2 YYEEEE. V shed 1 base, J shed 8 bases, and the junction held 8 bases outside the gene matches. DNA of the CDR3: TGTGCCAGCAGCTTGAATAGCGGGATTCGGCATGAGCAGTTCTTC. This sequence encodes CASSLNSGIRHEQFF.

This chain joins TRBV5-1 and TRBJ2-7, with 14 positions matching TRBD2. The CDR3 totals 17 residues. The V and J ends lost 0 bases and 5 bases, in that order; junction bases with no gene match: 7. Germline V CDR1 and CDR2: SGHRS, YFSETQ. The CDR3 spells CASSLAGTSGSVDEQYF. CDR3 nucleotide sequence: TGCGCCAGCAGCTTGGCGGGGACTAGCGGGAGCGTCGACGAGCAGTACTTC.

The chain uses TRBV19 and TRBJ2-7, with 11 bases that match TRBD1. The CDR3 runs to 18 residues. CDR1 and CDR2 (germline): LNHDA, SQIVND (reference sequence). Losses at the gene ends were 3 bases for V and 1 base for J; bases not matched to a gene: 11. DNA for the CDR3: TGTGCCAGTAGTATTGGGGGACAGGGGGTTAGAGGATCCTACGAGCAGTACTTC. Protein sequence: CASSIGGQGVRGSYEQYF.

This clone was seen a few times. The chain recombines TRBV28 with TRBJ1-1; D might be TRBD1 (5 bases). The V gene's germline CDR1 is MDHEN and CDR2 SYDVKM. The CDR3 totals 17 residues. V lost 6 bases and J lost 0, with 20 bases in between. The CDR3 sequence is CASSPKGRKGLNTEAFF. In DNA form, the CDR3 reads TGTGCCAGCAGCCCGAAGGGGCGAAAAGGGTTGAACACTGAAGCTTTCTTT.

The chain uses TRBV27 and TRBJ1-1; 8 bases are shared with TRBD1. V was clipped by 5 bases and J by 5 bases; unmatched bases: 4. The CDR3 runs 13 residues. The germline gives CDR1 MNHEY, CDR2 SMNVEV (reference sequence). CDR3 amino acids: CASSGQGGTEAFF. CDR3 coding DNA: TGTGCCAGCAGTGGACAGGGAGGTACTGAAGCTTTCTTT.

This clone has a single count. V usage is TRBV7-7 and J usage is TRBJ2-7, with 7 bases matching TRBD1. This CDR3 is 14 amino acids long. Germline values: CDR1 SSHAT, CDR2 FNYEAQ (reference sequence). Trimming at V came to 5 bases and at J to 1 base, leaving 5 bases not matched to a gene. The CDR3 nucleotides read TGTGCCAGCAGCCCCGGACAGGCTTCCTACGAGCAGTACTTC. It encodes CASSPGQASYEQYF. Complete variable domain (other parts from reference TRBV7-7 and TRBJ2-7): GAGVSQSPRYKVTKRGQDVTLRCDPISSHATLYWYQQALGQGPEFLTYFNYEAQPDKSGLPSDRFSAERPEGSISTLTIQRTEQRDSAMYRCASSPGQASYEQYFGPGTRLTVT.

This clone was recorded a few times. The CDR3 loop reads CASSLDRGRGEQFF. DNA of the CDR3: TGTGCCAGCAGTTTAGACAGGGGTCGGGGTGAGCAGTTCTTC. The chain couples TRBV28 to TRBJ2-1; 8 nucleotides align to TRBD1. V lost 2 bases to trimming and J lost 9 bases; unmatched junction nucleotides: 6. The germline V gene encodes CDR1 MDHEN and CDR2 SYDVKM. The CDR3 is 14 amino acids. Full variable domain (missing parts from reference TRBV28 and TRBJ2-1): DVKVTQSSRYLVKRTGEKVFLECVQDMDHENMFWYRQDPGLGLRLIYFSYDVKMKEKGDIPEGYSVSREKKERFSLILESASTNQTSMYLCASSLDRGRGEQFFGPGTRLTVL.

This clone is a singleton in its sample. The V and J genes are TRBV7-9 and TRBJ1-2, with TRBD1 as a possible D gene (5 bases). Germline CDR1 and CDR2: SEHNR and FQNEAQ (reference sequence). The CDR3 spans 14 residues. V lost 5 bases to trimming and J lost 2 bases, with 12 bases between them. CDR3 DNA sequence: TGTGCCAGCAGCCCACAGGTTATCAACTATGGCTACACCTTC. It yields the protein CASSPQVINYGYTF.

The chain has TRBV5-1 and TRBJ2-1, with D tentatively TRBD2 (6 bases). Trimming removed 2 bases at V and 1 base at J, with 7 bases between. Germline CDR1 SGHRS, CDR2 YFSETQ. This CDR3 spans 14 amino acids. The CDR3 is CASSFSGSYNEQFF. In DNA form, the CDR3 reads TGCGCCAGCAGCTTTAGCGGTTCCTACAATGAGCAGTTCTTC.

The genes are TRBV4-3 and TRBJ2-1; D may be TRBD2 (5 bases). The V gene's germline CDR1 is LGHNA and CDR2 YSLEER. The CDR3 totals 18 residues. V lost 2 bases and J 2 bases, leaving 19 bases between the germline ends. CDR3 coding DNA: TGCGCCAGCAGCCAAAGCTACCCGCTAGCACTTACCTACAATGAGCAGTTCTTC. Protein sequence: CASSQSYPLALTYNEQFF.

This clone was observed a single time. The chain combines TRBV7-9 with TRBJ1-2, with TRBD1 matching 8 bases. From germline, CDR1 is SEHNR and CDR2 FQNEAQ (reference sequence). This CDR3 is built from 16 residues. The J segment lost 6 bases and the V segment lost 1 base, leaving 10 bases of the junction unmatched. The DNA for the CDR3 is TGTGCCAGCAGCTTAGGGGACAGGAGACAACACAATGGCTACACCTTC. Translating gives CASSLGDRRQHNGYTF.

The genes are TRBV9 and TRBJ2-2, with TRBD2 matching over 10 bases. Per the germline V gene, CDR1 is SGDLS and CDR2 is YYNGEE. J gave up 5 bases and V 4 bases, and 5 bases lay outside the gene matches. The CDR3 loop spans 15 amino acids. CDR3 nucleotides: TGTGCCAGCAGCCCCAGAGCGGGAGGGACCGGGGAGCTGTTTTTT. This codes for CASSPRAGGTGELFF.

In this sample, this clone turned up once. V and J are TRBV7-9 and TRBJ2-7; 9 nucleotides match TRBD2. The germline V gene encodes CDR1 SEHNR and CDR2 FQNEAQ (reference sequence). V lost 1 base to trimming and J lost 6 bases; unmatched junction nucleotides: 19. CDR3 length equals 19 residues. Written as DNA, the CDR3 is TGTGCCAGCAGCTTAGGATCGCCCAGCACTAGCGGGTTGGTGAGCGAGCAGTACTTC. This encodes CASSLGSPSTSGLVSEQYF.

The CDR3 sequence: CASNSGNTIYF. The CDR3 coding sequence is TGTGCCAGCAACAGTGGAAACACCATATATTTT. The chain has TRBV2 and TRBJ1-3; D is ambiguous. Trimming took off 7 bases at V and 3 bases at J, with 4 bases between the two ends. The germline CDR1 and CDR2 sequences are SNHLY and FYNNEI. CDR3 length: 11 residues.

The V and J genes are TRBV6-6 and TRBJ1-4; tentatively, D is TRBD1 (6 bases). The length of the CDR3 is 16 residues. The germline V gene encodes CDR1 MNHNY and CDR2 SVGAGI (reference sequence). Trimming took off 5 bases at V and 8 bases at J, with 21 bases between the two ends. The CDR3 sequence: CASSPPEGGSGEKLFF. CDR3 nucleotides: TGTGCCAGCAGTCCCCCGGAGGGGGGGTCCGGCGAAAAACTGTTTTTT.

The chain carries TRBV6-5 and TRBJ2-5; 11 bases agree with TRBD2. Germline assignment: CDR1 MNHEY and CDR2 SVGAGI. The trim removed 8 bases at V and 5 bases at J, leaving 7 bases unmatched. This CDR3 has 14 amino acids. CDR3 bases: TGTGCCAGCTTTAGCGGGAGGGGCAGGGAGACCCAGTACTTC. It translates to CASFSGRGRETQYF.

The V and J genes are TRBV15 and TRBJ2-7; a weak D match, TRBD2 (5 bases). Germline V gene lookup returns CDR1 LNHNV and CDR2 YYDKDF (reference sequence). V was pared by 0 bases and J by 4 bases, with 13 bases between. The CDR3 loop spans 15 amino acids. DNA of the CDR3: TGTGCCACCAGCAGAGAATCCGGGGAACAGTACGAGCAGTACTTC. It specifies CATSRESGEQYEQYF.